One and the same sample provided the 4 T cell receptor beta chains below, sequenced in a study of response to subunit inactivated influenza vaccine. TCRdb independently ran MiXCR on the RT-PCR reads; one entry per CDR3 protein. The sample records fewer than 550,000 distinct CDR3 sequences, roughly 25% being singletons. The input for sequencing was CD4+ T cells sorted from PBMCs, taken more than 4 days after vaccination. These TCRs come from a man aged 45 to 65 who received an inactivated influenza vaccine.

The table lists this clonotype with a few counts. The V and J genes are TRBV20-1 and TRBJ2-5, with D perhaps matching TRBD1 (6 bases). V was trimmed by 6 bases and J by 1 base, leaving 15 bases between them. Germline CDR1 is DFQATT and CDR2 is SNEGSKA (reference sequence). CDR3 length: 14 amino acids. The CDR3 nucleotides are TGCAGTGCCCCGCACGGGACATTCCAAGAGACCCAGTACTTC. As protein: CSAPHGTFQETQYF.

This clonotype was counted only a few times. The chain couples TRBV5-1 to TRBJ2-3; 8 nucleotides align to TRBD2. V lost 0 bases to trimming and J lost 1 base; unmatched junction nucleotides: 1. The CDR3 totals 15 residues. Germline CDR1 reads SGHRS; CDR2 reads YFSETQ. CDR3 loop: CASSLATSGTDTQYF. The DNA of the CDR3 is TGCGCCAGCAGCTTGGCGACTAGCGGCACAGATACGCAGTATTTT.

This chain uses TRBV7-2 with TRBJ1-1; the D is unclear. V lost 4 bases to trimming and J lost 0 bases, with 15 bases between them. Germline V CDR1 and CDR2: SGHTA, FQGNSA. The CDR3 covers 16 residues. The CDR3 DNA sequence: TGTGCCAGCAGCTCAGGACGGAATTCGATGAACACTGAAGCTTTCTTT. Its translation: CASSSGRNSMNTEAFF.

CDR3 bases: TGTGCCAGCAGTTTCGGGGAGAGAGGCACTGAAGCTTTCTTT. Encoded protein: CASSFGERGTEAFF. V is TRBV6-5 and J is TRBJ1-1; D unclear. The germline CDR1 and CDR2 sequences are MNHEY and SVGAGI. The CDR3 is 14 residues long. Deletions cut 4 bases from V and 4 bases from J, with 13 bases between.